The 13 T cell receptor beta chains below all came from one sample that was sequenced in a study of blood T cell repertoires in COVID-19. The repertoire was sequenced with immunoSEQ multiplex PCR; TCRdb's copy has only in-frame clones and lacks some. Among almost 200,000 clones listed, approximately 80% were seen once. Source material: peripheral blood. These receptors all stem from a man between 60 and 75 years old with COVID-19, enrolled during active disease.

This clone has a single count. The gene calls are TRBV7-9 and TRBJ2-1, with 8 bases matching TRBD2. Trimming removed 5 bases from V and 4 bases from J; junction bases left unmatched: 10. This CDR3 contains 16 residues. Germline V gene sequence: CDR1 SEHNR, CDR2 FQNEAQ (reference sequence). The CDR3 nucleotides are TGTGCCAGCAGCACTAGGGAGCGGGAGCGGTACAATGAGCAGTTCTTC. This gives the protein CASSTRERERYNEQFF.

This clone has just one count. J is TRBJ2-7 and V is TRBV20-1, with D tentatively TRBD1 (6 bases). This CDR3 contains 11 residues. Germline lookup yields CDR1 DFQATT and CDR2 SNEGSKA (reference sequence). V was trimmed by 6 bases and J by 5 bases, leaving 11 bases between them. The CDR3 spells CSALYRDEQYF. The CDR3 DNA reads as TGCAGTGCCCTTTACAGGGACGAGCAGTACTTC.

As to this clone: This specimen includes other DNA sequences encoding the same CDR3. The chain carries TRBV28 and TRBJ2-7; D is uncertain. V shed 6 bases and J shed 1 base, with 4 bases lying between them. This CDR3 is 11 amino acids long. The germline V gene encodes CDR1 MDHEN and CDR2 SYDVKM. The CDR3 bases are TGTGCCAGCAGGTATTCCTACGAGCAGTACTTC. Amino acid sequence: CASRYSYEQYF.

The CDR3 coding sequence is TGTGCCAGCAGCTTAACCGGTGGGGGCTCCGAGCAGTACTTC. It is translated as CASSLTGGGSEQYF. The J gene is TRBJ2-7, the V gene TRBV7-9; perhaps TRBD1 as D (6 bases). CDR3 size: 14 residues. The germline gives CDR1 SEHNR, CDR2 FQNEAQ (reference sequence). The V and J ends lost 2 bases and 6 bases respectively, with 14 bases between them.

The chain uses TRBV11-2 and TRBJ1-5; D call uncertain. V was pared by 1 base and J by 1 base, with 5 bases between. The CDR3 consists of 14 residues. Germline-derived CDR1 and CDR2 are SGHAT and FQNNGV. For the CDR3, the DNA is TGTGCCAGCAGCTTAGGTAGCAGCAATCAGCCCCAGCATTTT. Translated: CASSLGSSNQPQHF.

The J gene is TRBJ1-2, the V gene TRBV30, with 7 bases fitting TRBD1. CDR1 GTSNPN and CDR2 SVGIG come from the germline V gene (reference sequence). V lost 3 bases, J lost 4 bases, and 8 bases stayed unmatched. The CDR3 runs 14 residues. The chain's CDR3 is CAWRIRGQSYGYTF. CDR3 in DNA: TGTGCCTGGAGGATCAGGGGACAGTCCTATGGCTACACCTTC.

This chain links TRBV7-2 with TRBJ2-5; D gene unclear. The CDR3 extends over 12 amino acids. V gave up 5 bases and J gave up 9 bases, with 13 bases separating them. Germline V gene data show CDR1 as SGHTA and CDR2 as FQGNSA. The CDR3 region has the DNA TGTGCCAGCAGCCCTCTGAGCCGGGCCCAGTACTTC. Translation gives CASSPLSRAQYF.

V usage is TRBV28 and J usage is TRBJ1-5; the D gene is possibly TRBD1 (6 bases). Between the trimmed V and J ends, which lost 6 bases and 7 bases, there was a span of 25 bases. The V gene's germline CDR1 is MDHEN and CDR2 SYDVKM. The CDR3 extends over 17 amino acids. The CDR3 DNA reads as TGTGCCAGCAGCAAACTGCTTCCACAGGGTGGGAGACAGCCCCAGCATTTT. Encoded protein: CASSKLLPQGGRQPQHF. Together with reference TRBV28 and TRBJ1-5, the CDR3 gives the full variable domain: DVKVTQSSRYLVKRTGEKVFLECVQDMDHENMFWYRQDPGLGLRLIYFSYDVKMKEKGDIPEGYSVSREKKERFSLILESASTNQTSMYLCASSKLLPQGGRQPQHFGDGTRLSIL.

The J gene is TRBJ1-5, the V gene TRBV13; no clear D. V lost 0 bases, J lost 4 bases, and 13 bases lay in between. Germline V gives CDR1 PRHDT, CDR2 FYEKMQ (reference sequence). This CDR3 has 16 amino acids. The CDR3 sequence is CASSLGGAPYNQPQHF. CDR3 in DNA: TGTGCCAGCAGCTTAGGTGGTGCGCCTTATAATCAGCCCCAGCATTTT.

This clone was recorded a few times. The chain's CDR3 is CASSYSRGNNYGYTF. CDR3 DNA sequence: TGTGCCAGCAGTTACTCGCGGGGAAATAACTATGGCTACACCTTC. The chain links TRBV6-2 or TRBV6-3 to TRBJ1-2, with D unclear. In germline, CDR1 is MNHEY, CDR2 SVGEGT. The CDR3 covers 15 residues. The germline V and J ends were trimmed by 0 bases and 1 base, with 9 bases remaining between them.

The chain uses TRBV18 and TRBJ1-1; perhaps TRBD1 as D (6 bases). Germline values: CDR1 KGHSH, CDR2 LQKENI. CDR3 length equals 14 residues. The ends were cut back, 3 bases at V and 5 bases at J, with 13 bases in the middle. CDR3 protein: CASSPRQGITEAFF. CDR3 nucleotide sequence: TGTGCCAGCTCACCGAGGCAGGGGATAACTGAAGCTTTCTTT.

J is TRBJ1-1 and V is TRBV28; D remains ambiguous. The germline CDR1 and CDR2 sequences are MDHEN and SYDVKM. Between the trimmed V and J ends, which lost 3 bases and 1 base, there was a span of 6 bases. This CDR3 is 13 amino acids long. In nucleotides, the CDR3 is TGTGCCAGCAGTTTCGCGGCGAACACTGAAGCTTTCTTT. The encoded protein is CASSFAANTEAFF.

This clone came up once. Other DNA sequences from this sample encode an identical CDR3 as well. The V and J genes are TRBV30 and TRBJ1-6; 9 bases align to TRBD1. The germline V gene encodes CDR1 GTSNPN and CDR2 SVGIG (reference sequence). The CDR3 contains 15 residues. V was pared by 3 bases and J by 7 bases, with 7 bases of the junction left unmatched. The CDR3 loop reads CAWSIPGQGNSPLHF. CDR3 bases: TGTGCCTGGAGCATTCCGGGACAGGGCAATTCACCCCTCCACTTT.